These 25 T cell receptor beta chains were sequenced from one sample in a study of blood T cell repertoires in COVID-19. Only in-frame clones appear in the TCRdb table, and some are missing; sequencing was by immunoSEQ multiplex PCR. This table has 390,000 or so clones, approximately 87% appearing once. Specimen: peripheral blood. These TCRs come from a woman in her 30s with COVID-19, enrolled during active disease.

This chain uses TRBV5-1 with TRBJ2-7; 12 bases agree with TRBD2. The germline V gene encodes CDR1 SGHRS and CDR2 YFSETQ. J was trimmed by 0 bases and V by 3 bases; bases with no gene match: 4. The CDR3 runs to 16 residues. CDR3: CASSSRLAGDSYEQYF. DNA of the CDR3: TGCGCCAGCAGCTCTCGACTAGCGGGAGACTCCTACGAGCAGTACTTC.

The chain uses TRBV7-9 and TRBJ2-2; D uncertain. The CDR3 runs 13 residues. V was clipped by 5 bases and J by 3 bases, with 7 bases between them. CDR1 SEHNR and CDR2 FQNEAQ come from the germline V gene (reference sequence). In DNA, the CDR3 is TGTGCCAGCAGCCTTGGGCACACCGGGGAGCTGTTTTTT. This translates into CASSLGHTGELFF.

V usage is TRBV7-8 and J usage is TRBJ2-5, with D possibly TRBD1 on 6 matching bases. This CDR3 spans 17 amino acids. Per germline, CDR1 SGHVS and CDR2 FQNEAQ. The germline V and J ends were trimmed by 4 bases and 1 base, with 19 bases remaining between them. This chain's CDR3 is CASSYNGQPKLQETQYF. The CDR3, as DNA: TGTGCCAGCAGCTACAACGGACAGCCCAAGCTCCAAGAGACCCAGTACTTC.

This clone was observed a single time. The J gene is TRBJ2-3, the V gene TRBV28; TRBD1 matches at 7 bases. V dropped 4 bases and J dropped 5; count of bases not matched to a gene: 9. This CDR3 contains 15 residues. Germline V gene data show CDR1 as MDHEN and CDR2 as SYDVKM. In DNA form, the CDR3 reads TGTGCCAGCAGTTACCAGGGGGTTAGGGAAGATACGCAGTATTTT. This translates into CASSYQGVREDTQYF.

This chain links TRBV7-2 with TRBJ2-7; D may be TRBD2 (5 bases). The V end was cut by 5 bases, the J end by 5 bases, with 16 bases between. In germline, CDR1 is SGHTA, CDR2 FQGNSA. This CDR3 has 14 amino acids. CDR3 DNA sequence: TGTGCCAGCAGCGTGCCGAGTTGGGAGCACGAGCAGTACTTC. Its protein product is CASSVPSWEHEQYF.

V and J are TRBV3-1 (or the pseudogene TRBV3-2) and TRBJ2-1; 13 positions match TRBD2. Trimming cost V 4 bases and J 7 bases; bases outside gene matches: 7. The germline V gene has CDR1 LGHDT and CDR2 YNNKEL (reference sequence). The CDR3 is made up of 16 amino acids. The CDR3 reads CASSPAGTSGKNEQFF. In DNA form, the CDR3 reads TGTGCCAGCAGCCCTGCCGGGACTAGCGGGAAAAATGAGCAGTTCTTC.

CDR3 nucleotide sequence: TGTGCCTCGAGGGAGAATAATGAAAAACTGTTTTTT. Protein product: CASRENNEKLFF. V and J are TRBV28 and TRBJ1-4; D unresolved. The germline V and J ends were trimmed by 11 bases and 4 bases, with 11 bases remaining between them. The germline CDR1 and CDR2 sequences are MDHEN and SYDVKM. This CDR3 contains 12 residues.

The rearrangement uses TRBV2 and TRBJ1-1, with TRBD1 matching over 7 bases. CDR1 SNHLY and CDR2 FYNNEI come from the germline V gene. The length of the CDR3 is 13 residues. The V segment lost 9 bases and the J segment 2 bases; nucleotides outside the gene matches: 6. The CDR3 sequence is CASQRDSNTEAFF. As DNA, the CDR3 is TGTGCCAGTCAACGGGACAGCAACACTGAAGCTTTCTTT.

V and J are TRBV2 and TRBJ1-4, with D uncertain. This CDR3 spans 18 amino acids. CDR1 is SNHLY and CDR2 is FYNNEI in the germline V gene. The V end lost 5 bases, the J end lost 7 bases, and 26 bases lay between the germline ends. The CDR3 here is CASSRTIWALGGGEKLFF. The CDR3, as DNA: TGTGCCAGCAGTAGAACTATTTGGGCCCTTGGAGGAGGTGAAAAACTGTTTTTT.

The chain recombines TRBV6-2 or TRBV6-3 with TRBJ2-7; 11 bases line up with TRBD1. V was clipped by 2 bases and J by 5 bases; unmatched bases: 11. Germline V gene sequence: CDR1 MNHEY, CDR2 SVGEGT. This CDR3 has 17 residues. CDR3 sequence (DNA): TGTGCCAGCAGTTACCCATGGACAGGGGGCCTCGGAGACGAGCAGTACTTC. The encoded protein is CASSYPWTGGLGDEQYF.

V and J are TRBV3-1 (or the pseudogene TRBV3-2) and TRBJ2-7; D uncertain. The CDR3 has 12 residues. V was trimmed by 8 bases and J by 6 bases, leaving 14 bases between them. Germline V CDR1 and CDR2: LGHDT, YNNKEL (reference sequence). This chain's CDR3 is CASGQTPLEQYF. The CDR3 region has the DNA TGTGCCAGCGGGCAAACCCCCCTCGAGCAGTACTTC.

The genes are TRBV11-2 and TRBJ2-5; D is unclear. The length of the CDR3 is 12 residues. V lost 4 bases to trimming and J lost 5 bases, with 8 bases between them. In germline, CDR1 is SGHAT, CDR2 FQNNGV. The CDR3 DNA sequence: TGTGCCAGCAGCTCCTATTCCGAGACCCAGTACTTC. It codes for CASSSYSETQYF.

V is TRBV14 and J is TRBJ1-5; maybe TRBD1 (5 bases). Between the trimmed V and J ends, which lost 4 bases and 15 bases, there was a span of 16 bases. Germline values: CDR1 SGHDN, CDR2 FVKESK. This CDR3 has 12 amino acids. The CDR3 spells CASSLPGAPGHF. CDR3 sequence (DNA): TGTGCCAGCAGCCTCCCTGGGGCTCCAGGGCATTTT.

This chain uses TRBV28 with TRBJ2-7, with 7 positions matching TRBD1. Trimming took 5 bases from V and 3 from J; bases not matched to a gene: 10. Germline CDR1 reads MDHEN; CDR2 reads SYDVKM. The CDR3 sequence is 15 residues long. CDR3 nucleotide sequence: TGTGCCAGCAGTCCTCACAGGGGTAATCTCTACGAGCAGTACTTC. Residues: CASSPHRGNLYEQYF.

The V and J genes are TRBV6-1 and TRBJ1-2, with D possibly TRBD1 on 5 matching bases. V lost 7 bases and J 8 bases, leaving 11 bases between the germline ends. Germline CDR1 reads MNHNS; CDR2 reads SASEGT. This CDR3 contains 11 residues. The CDR3: CASTRESGYTF. Here the CDR3 DNA reads TGTGCCAGCACCAGGGAATCCGGCTACACCTTC.

V gene TRBV6-2 or TRBV6-3 combines with J gene TRBJ2-3; TRBD1 aligns across 9 bases. Germline V gene sequence: CDR1 MNHEY, CDR2 SVGEGT. Unmatched junction bases numbered 15, after V lost 6 bases and J lost 2 bases. The CDR3 contains 18 residues. CDR3 bases: TGTGCCAGCAGCCCCAGGGGGACAGGGAGTTGGGACACAGATACGCAGTATTTT. As protein: CASSPRGTGSWDTDTQYF.

The rearrangement links TRBV28 to TRBJ1-5; the match to TRBD1 covers 7 bases. CDR3 length: 16 amino acids. After removal of 5 bases from V and 2 bases from J, the junction contained 9 bases not matched to a gene. CDR1 MDHEN and CDR2 SYDVKM come from the germline V gene. The CDR3 DNA is TGTGCCAGCAGTGTCACACAGGGGTTAGGCAATCAGCCCCAGCATTTT. Its translation: CASSVTQGLGNQPQHF.

This sequence joins TRBV29-1 and TRBJ2-7, with a weak D call TRBD1 (6 bases). The germline V gene encodes CDR1 SQVTM and CDR2 ANQGSEA. The CDR3 contains 11 residues. The V end lost 5 bases, the J end lost 3 bases, and 8 bases lay between the germline ends. CDR3: CSVYRDYEQYF. CDR3 in DNA: TGCAGCGTTTACAGGGACTACGAGCAGTACTTC.

The gene calls are TRBV7-2 and TRBJ2-5, with D perhaps matching TRBD2 (6 bases). The CDR3 covers 15 residues. The V end lost 2 bases, the J end lost 5 bases, and 15 bases lay between the germline ends. Germline CDR1 and CDR2: SGHTA and FQGNSA. The CDR3 sequence is CASSLRPLARETQYF. CDR3 nucleotides: TGTGCCAGCAGCTTACGGCCACTAGCACGGGAGACCCAGTACTTC.

V gene TRBV27 combines with J gene TRBJ1-5, with D perhaps matching TRBD1 (5 bases). Between the trimmed V and J ends, which lost 6 bases and 3 bases, there was a span of 15 bases. Germline V gene sequence: CDR1 MNHEY, CDR2 SMNVEV (reference sequence). The CDR3 is 15 amino acids. CDR3 in amino acids: CASSLRAGHNQPQHF. The CDR3 DNA sequence: TGTGCCAGCAGCCTCCGGGCAGGGCACAATCAGCCCCAGCATTTT.

The sample holds a few counts of this clone. One end of the junction is discordant with germline, which a read error may explain. The chain carries TRBV7-7 and TRBJ2-1, with 10 nucleotides matching TRBD1. CDR1 is SSHAT and CDR2 is FNYEAQ in the germline V gene (reference sequence). The CDR3 totals 17 residues. The CDR3 bases are TGTGCTAGCAGCTTACCCGGTGGGGACAGGGGCTACAATGAGCAGTTCTTC. As protein: CASSLPGGDRGYNEQFF.

This clone was counted a few times. The rearrangement links TRBV7-9 to TRBJ2-1; D perhaps matches TRBD2 (5 bases). CDR1 is SEHNR, CDR2 FQNEAQ, per germline (reference sequence). The CDR3 extends over 14 amino acids. V was clipped by 1 base and J by 7 bases, with 11 bases between them. The CDR3 loop reads CASSLDGSRNEQFF. CDR3 nucleotide sequence: TGTGCCAGCAGCTTAGATGGGAGCAGAAATGAGCAGTTCTTC. Using reference TRBV7-9 and TRBJ2-1 for the parts outside the CDR3, the full variable domain is DTGVSQNPRHKITKRGQNVTFRCDPISEHNRLYWYRQTLGQGPEFLTYFQNEAQLEKSRLLSDRFSAERPKGSFSTLEIQRTEQGDSAMYLCASSLDGSRNEQFFGPGTRLTVL.

This clone was observed a single time. The chain carries TRBV7-8 and TRBJ2-2; D is possibly TRBD1 (6 bases). The CDR3 loop spans 17 amino acids. In germline, CDR1 is SGHVS, CDR2 FQNEAQ. V lost 5 bases and J lost 5, with 21 bases in between. Here the CDR3 reads CASSPKFQGSVTGELFF. The CDR3 DNA sequence: TGTGCCAGCAGCCCTAAATTCCAGGGGAGTGTTACCGGGGAGCTGTTTTTT.

The gene calls are TRBV19 and TRBJ2-7; no firm D call. The CDR3 extends over 15 amino acids. Trimming removed 1 base from V and 2 bases from J, with 12 bases in between. Germline-derived CDR1 and CDR2 are LNHDA and SQIVND (reference sequence). The chain's CDR3 is CASSIVGSQAYEQYF. The CDR3 nucleotides are TGTGCCAGTAGTATAGTCGGAAGTCAGGCCTACGAGCAGTACTTC.

The chain couples TRBV25-1 to TRBJ2-7; weak D call: TRBD2 (6 bases). The CDR3 is made up of 16 amino acids. Trimming cost V 6 bases and J 2 bases, with 20 bases left between them. The germline CDR1 and CDR2 sequences are MGHDK and SYGVNS. CDR3 DNA: TGTGCCAGCAGAGACCACCGGGACTTCACCCCCTACGAGCAGTACTTC. Translated: CASRDHRDFTPYEQYF.